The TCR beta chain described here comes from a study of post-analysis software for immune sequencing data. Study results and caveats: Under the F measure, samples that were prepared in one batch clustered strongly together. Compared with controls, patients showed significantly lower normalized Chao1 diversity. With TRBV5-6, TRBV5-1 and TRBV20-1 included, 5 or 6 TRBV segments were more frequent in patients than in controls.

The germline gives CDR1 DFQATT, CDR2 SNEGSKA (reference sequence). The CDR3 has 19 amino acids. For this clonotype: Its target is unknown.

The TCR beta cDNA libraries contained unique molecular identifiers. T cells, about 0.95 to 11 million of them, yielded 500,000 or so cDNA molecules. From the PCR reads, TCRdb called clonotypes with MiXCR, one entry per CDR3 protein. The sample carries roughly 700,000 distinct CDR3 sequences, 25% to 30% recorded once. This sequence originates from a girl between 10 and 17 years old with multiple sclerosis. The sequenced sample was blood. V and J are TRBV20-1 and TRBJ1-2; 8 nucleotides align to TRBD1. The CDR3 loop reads CSRPARATPKQGDGYGYTF. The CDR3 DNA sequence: TGCAGCCGCCCCGCCCGCGCCACACCGAAACAGGGGGATGGCTATGGCTACACCTTC.